The rows below give T cell receptor beta chains drawn from one sample of a study of OX40 agonist ivuxolimab in advanced cancers. Data came from immunoSEQ multiplex PCR; TCRdb stores just in-frame clones and leaves some out. This table holds about 17,000 clones, roughly 82% found once. The source material was CD4+ or CD8+ T cells sorted from blood, sampled in a trial of the OX40 agonist ivuxolimab. These receptor sequences come from an adult with an advanced solid tumor such as melanoma, head and neck, liver or kidney cancer. The CDR3 runs from the conserved cysteine through the conserved F or W. A D gene is named only where the DNA matches it firmly. Size values are once, few and many counts, or a class for expanded clones, and some rows have none.

CDR3aa | CDR3nt | abundance | j_gene | v_gene | d_gene
CASGKTGGSGYTF | TGTGCCAGCGGAAAGACAGGGGGCTCTGGCTACACCTTC | . | TRBJ1-2 | TRBV27 | TRBD1
CASSSDPQYEQYF | TGTGCCAGCAGCTCAGACCCACAGTACGAGCAGTACTTC | . | TRBJ2-7 | TRBV7-3 | .
CASRAFLAGVGEQYF | TGTGCCAGCAGGGCCTTTTTAGCGGGAGTGGGGGAGCAGTACTTC | . | TRBJ2-5 | TRBV28 | TRBD2
CASSEQGSSYEQYF | TGTGCCAGCAGCGAACAGGGTAGCTCCTACGAGCAGTACTTC | . | TRBJ2-7 | TRBV7-2 | .
CATSRDLGVAGEKLFF | TGTGCCACCAGCAGAGATCTTGGCGTCGCGGGTGAAAAACTGTTTTTT | . | TRBJ1-4 | TRBV15 | .
CATSRDKSPYNEQFF | TGTGCCACCAGCAGAGATAAGAGCCCCTACAATGAGCAGTTCTTC | once | TRBJ2-1 | TRBV15 | .
CASSIDTGGASYEQYF | TGTGCCAGTAGTATAGATACGGGCGGAGCCTCCTACGAGCAGTACTTC | . | TRBJ2-7 | TRBV19 | .
CASSLSAGGYYEQFF | TGTGCCAGCAGCTTATCCGCGGGAGGTTACTATGAGCAGTTCTTC | . | TRBJ2-1 | TRBV7-3 | TRBD2
CASRWGQNSNQPQHF | TGTGCCAGCAGATGGGGACAGAATAGCAATCAGCCCCAGCATTTT | . | TRBJ1-5 | TRBV6-1 | TRBD1
CASSLRGGVAGELFF | TGTGCCAGCAGTTTGCGGGGAGGGGTAGCCGGGGAGCTGTTTTTT | few | TRBJ2-2 | TRBV27 | TRBD2
CASSSTGSTWGYTF | TGTGCCAGCAGCTCTACAGGGAGTACTTGGGGCTACACCTTC | . | TRBJ1-2 | TRBV5-8 | .
CASNPPSGTENNEQFF | TGCGCCAGCAACCCCCCAAGTGGAACGGAGAACAATGAGCAGTTCTTC | once | TRBJ2-1 | TRBV5-1 | .
CASYYWGTDTQYF | TGTGCCAGCTACTACTGGGGCACAGATACGCAGTATTTT | . | TRBJ2-3 | TRBV2 | .
CASSLGPGQSSSYEQYF | TGTGCCAGCAGTTTAGGTCCCGGCCAGTCGAGCTCCTACGAGCAGTACTTC | . | TRBJ2-7 | TRBV28 | .
CASSLAGRVGETQYF | TGCGCCAGCAGCTTGGCCGGGAGGGTTGGAGAGACCCAGTACTTC | . | TRBJ2-5 | TRBV5-1 | TRBD2
CAWSPSEVLTF | TGTGCCTGGAGCCCCTCCGAAGTCCTGACTTTC | . | TRBJ2-6 | TRBV30 | .
CASSSPGTSQQETQYF | TGTGCCAGTAGCAGCCCCGGGACTAGCCAACAAGAGACCCAGTACTTC | few | TRBJ2-5 | TRBV19 | TRBD2
CASNTGGGNTEAFF | TGTGCCAGCAACACAGGGGGCGGAAACACTGAAGCTTTCTTT | . | TRBJ1-1 | TRBV27 | TRBD1
CASSFRVGEQFF | TGTGCCAGCAGTTTCAGGGTGGGTGAGCAGTTCTTC | . | TRBJ2-1 | TRBV27 | .
CASSLSTGPNEKLFF | TGTGCCAGCAGTTTATCGACAGGGCCAAATGAAAAACTGTTTTTT | . | TRBJ1-4 | TRBV27 | TRBD1
CASSPRDSGYGTQYF | TGTGCCAGCAGCCCCCGGGATAGCGGCTACGGGACCCAGTACTTC | . | TRBJ2-5 | TRBV7-6 | .
CASSEFGSGRGETQYF | TGTGCCAGCAGTGAATTTGGTAGCGGGAGGGGGGAGACCCAGTACTTC | . | TRBJ2-5 | TRBV6-1 | TRBD2
CASSLVMLGTDTQYF | TGTGCCAGCAGTTTGGTAATGTTAGGCACAGATACGCAGTATTTT | . | TRBJ2-3 | TRBV27 | .
CASSPSRSQRETDEQFF | TGTGCCAGCAGCCCCTCACGTAGTCAGCGGGAGACGGATGAGCAGTTCTTC | . | TRBJ2-1 | TRBV7-6 | TRBD2
CASSGAGVNQPQHF | TGTGCCAGCAGCGGGGCAGGCGTGAATCAGCCCCAGCATTTT | few | TRBJ1-5 | TRBV9 | .
CASSLGEATYEQYF | TGTGCCAGCAGTTTGGGGGAGGCAACCTACGAGCAGTACTTC | few | TRBJ2-7 | TRBV28 | .
CASSQSTVFSGNTIYF | TGTGCCAGCAGCCAATCGACGGTTTTTTCTGGAAACACCATATATTTT | few | TRBJ1-3 | TRBV28 | .
CASSFQRLSYEQYF | TGTGCCAGCAGCTTCCAACGTCTCTCCTACGAGCAGTACTTC | few | TRBJ2-7 | TRBV11-1 | .
CASSRAAAPRDGEQYF | TGCGCCAGCAGCCGGGCCGCTGCACCACGTGATGGCGAGCAGTACTTC | . | TRBJ2-7 | TRBV4-3 | .
CASSPTRDVSSYEQYF | TGTGCCAGCAGTCCCACGCGGGACGTCAGCTCCTACGAGCAGTACTTC | . | TRBJ2-7 | TRBV27 | .
CASKDRGNTGELFF | TGTGCCAGCAAGGACAGGGGGAACACCGGGGAGCTGTTTTTT | . | TRBJ2-2 | TRBV2 | TRBD1
CASSLTGEDGYTF | TGTGCCAGCAGTTTGACAGGGGAAGATGGCTACACCTTC | few | TRBJ1-2 | TRBV6-6 | TRBD1
CASSLDEGTDTQYF | TGTGCCAGCAGCTTAGATGAGGGAACAGATACGCAGTATTTT | . | TRBJ2-3 | TRBV11-2 | .
CASSVQPNPNNEQFF | TGTGCCAGCAGCGTCCAGCCTAACCCCAACAATGAGCAGTTCTTC | few | TRBJ2-1 | TRBV9 | .
CASSLRRGDTQYF | TGCGCCAGCAGCCTCAGAAGGGGAGATACGCAGTATTTT | . | TRBJ2-3 | TRBV4-1 | .